The entry below describes one T cell receptor (beta chain). The germline V gene has CDR1 SGHAT and CDR2 FQNNGV. This CDR3 is 13 amino acids long. Trimming took 8 bases from V and 1 from J, leaving 9 bases between them. The sample belongs to a study of blood T cell repertoires in COVID-19. Background on the study: Sites in the United States, Italy and Spain provided acute and convalescent COVID-19 samples. PBMCs, B-cell-depleted T cells, or T cells provided the cDNA or gDNA that made up the material.

The authors' processing: Amplifying reference gene primers gave estimates of nucleated cell counts. Produced via immunoSEQ multiplex PCR; TCRdb's table is partial and in-frame only. The DNA was the basis for D and trimming; V, J and clone size are from that table. The table has 140,000 or so clones, 85% to 90% seen once; the top ten hold around 8.3%. Sequenced: peripheral blood. The clonotype comes from a woman in her fifties or sixties with active or convalescent COVID-19. V gene TRBV11-2 combines with J gene TRBJ2-4, with unresolved D. The CDR3 here is CASGRIAKNIQYF. The CDR3 coding sequence is TGTGCCAGCGGGCGAATCGCCAAAAACATTCAGTACTTC.